The subject of this entry is one T cell receptor (beta chain). This clonotype turned up a few times. No cognate antigen has been identified for it. The input lacks base qualities; no much larger clone sits a single base away. The data were taken from a study of regulatory T cells in long-lasting Graves disease (dated by TCRdb to the early 2020s). Study-level background: Patients with newly diagnosed Graves' disease had been on antithyroid drugs for under 3 months. Patients with persistent Graves' disease were compared with patients with newly diagnosed Graves' disease using TCR sequencing and RNA sequencing of peripheral blood. The study was conducted in China and was registered as a clinical trial. A total of around 35 samples were covered by TCR sequencing, comprising approximately 13 persistent and approximately 20 newly diagnosed Graves' disease patients. What the work shows at the level of the full study, not this receptor alone: A larger number of public clonotypes was shared among persistent patients (approximately 2,500) than among newly diagnosed patients (roughly 970). Compared with newly diagnosed patients, persistent Graves' disease patients had lower TCR Shannon entropy and fewer highly expanded clones, which suggests clonal expansion. As a limitation, the authors acknowledged that the small sample size may reduce accuracy. Peripheral blood alone was examined, since thyroid tissue, which constituted the primary lesion, could not be accessed. Only the TCR beta chain was sequenced and analyzed. Preferential use of TRBV28, TRBJ1-2 and TRBJ2-5 was observed in persistent disease, whereas TRBV20-1 and TRBJ2-1 were favored in newly diagnosed disease.

Library construction relied on multiplex PCR. TCRdb names Illumina HiSeq 4000 as the instrument used. TCR beta libraries were built with iRepertoire HTBI primers and Arm-PCR amplification of CDR3 regions. Before sequencing, the PCR products went through gel purification. Concerning the study's data processing: Gene usage analysis of CDR3 amino acid clonotypes used the 55 to 80 TRBV and more than 13 TRBJ segments found across samples. COPE and FqMerger were used to merge the filtered high-quality paired reads into contigs. BLAST was used to align contigs to IMGT TRBV, TRBD and TRBJ reference genes, and CDR3 was defined according to IMGT. Clonotypes above 0.1% frequency were classified as highly expanded clones. Repertoire diversity was measured by Shannon entropy, and V-J evenness by the Gini coefficient. Clonotypes shared by more than one individual were considered public. The public reads were quality trimmed at Q25 with fastp and then assembled into clones with MiXCR by TCRdb, keeping productive beta chains. Every CDR3 protein is listed once, alongside the most common genes and DNA of its rows. TCRdb's processing, not the authors' own work, is the source of the V and J calls. Recorded for this sample are 580,000 or so distinct CDR3 sequences; approximately 16% of them occurred a single time. The ten biggest clones cover around 13% of the sample.

Per the germline V gene, KGHSH is the CDR1 and LQKENI is the CDR2. CDR3 length: 15 amino acids, cysteine to phenylalanine. The sequence is cut down to CDR3 DNA, 45 bases in frame from base 1. V and J are trimmed by 2 bases and 3 bases, and the gene matches miss 7 bases of the junction. Taken with the paper, the label for time point translates to: newly diagnosed GD, antithyroid drugs for less than 3 months. For both TCR sequencing and RNA sequencing, RNA was extracted from PBMCs in TRIzol. Graves' disease was diagnosed according to American Thyroid Association guidelines. The patients came from an endocrinology department in Xi'an, China. From each patient, around 8.3 milliliters of peripheral blood was collected into an EDTA anticoagulant tube. Ficoll Paque Plus density gradient separation was used to isolate PBMCs, and no further T cell sorting was done. An Agilent 2100 Bioanalyzer and agarose gel were used to check RNA quality, while a NanoDrop 2000 measured RNA concentration.

These same data were also listed under a study on T cells in Graves' hyperthyroidism and ophthalmopathy. That second report states: A patient counted as having stable Graves' hyperthyroidism if no progression to ophthalmopathy occurred over 18 months of follow-up. Hyperthyroidism patients were aged 18 to 65 years and newly diagnosed, with disease duration of less than 2 months. Patients with uncontrolled infections, other autoimmune diseases, pregnancy or lactation were excluded. Diagnoses were based on clinical symptoms, serum thyroxine and TRAb, thyroid ultrasound and orbital computed tomography. The TCR CDR3 was subjected to a first round of RT-PCR using the HTBI primer set and the Qiagen OneStep RT-PCR kit. Most expanded thyroid clonotypes (frequency above 0.001) were also found in blood, which suggests that blood repertoires may mirror thyroid immune responses. In cross-validation, a model built on a 13 V-J signature told ophthalmopathy apart from stable hyperthyroidism with approximately 90% sensitivity and roughly 81% specificity, and in testing the same model reached 80%/75%. In validation, progression to ophthalmopathy was predicted by the model with 70.59% sensitivity and around 76% specificity, a median of around 6.5 months before onset. A discovery cohort of 95 to 100 patients, about 40 with Graves' ophthalmopathy and approximately 55 with stable Graves' hyperthyroidism, was used to find distinguishing TCR V-J signatures. Prospective prediction of ophthalmopathy was tested in an independent validation cohort consisting of 18 to 20 hyperthyroidism patients and some 17 patients who later progressed to ophthalmopathy. For training and testing, the 80 to 100 patients in the discovery cohort were randomly divided in a 7:3 ratio. In addition, the study compared T-cell repertoires in thyroid tissue and in blood from 6 or 7 Graves' hyperthyroidism patients. After sampling, hyperthyroidism patients received methimazole starting at 30 mg daily, and ophthalmopathy patients received high-dose intravenous methylprednisolone. The libraries were constructed in a second round of multiplex PCR and then size-selected and purified. Paired-end sequencing of the libraries was performed with 100 bp reads on an Illumina HiSeq2000. Raw data were processed with SOAPnuke, discarding reads with adapters, uncalled bases, mean Phred below 15, or no exact constant-primer or identifier match. High-quality paired reads were merged using COPE v1.2.5, and each unique nucleotide sequence was defined as a clonotype. Clonotypes were aligned to IMGT TRBV, TRBD and TRBJ reference segments using MiTCR v1.1. The analysis included only V-J combinations with a frequency above 0.0001, which together covered around 99% of the repertoires. A TCS score was defined as the ratio of F50 (clonal expansion) to E x V (chaos), with BLOSUM62-based TCRdist applied between CDR3 peptides within each V-J. Welch's t-statistics and random forest reduced fewer than 600 V-J features to 13, which were used in a naive Bayes classifier (R e1071). Sample size was not statistically predetermined, and blinding of investigators to group allocation was not performed. According to the paper, TCR Vbeta CDR3 sequencing was carried out on 135 peripheral blood samples, which came from approximately 41 ophthalmopathy, fewer than 80 hyperthyroidism and about 17 progressor patients.

In this chain, TRBV18 is recombined with TRBJ2-7; 7 of the junction bases match TRBD1. The origin of this receptor is a man younger than 35 with Graves disease. Donor details come from another sample of the same person, matched by shared clones. Sequencing used peripheral blood mononuclear cells (PBMCs), obtained at new diagnosis, from a patient treated with antithyroid drugs. The CDR3 amino acid sequence is: CASSPKKGARYEQYF. The DNA sequence is as follows: TGTGCCAGCTCACCAAAAAAGGGGGCGCGCTACGAGCAGTACTTC.